The 21 T cell receptor beta chains below come from one sample, sequenced in a study of blood T cell repertoires in COVID-19. TCRdb keeps only in-frame clones here, not all; method: immunoSEQ multiplex PCR. The sample shows over 65,000 clones, 75% to 90% of them seen only once. The sample consisted of peripheral blood. These TCRs come from a woman aged 35 to 49 with active or convalescent COVID-19.

The chain links TRBV28 to TRBJ2-7; 8 positions agree with TRBD1. The CDR3 covers 14 residues. V gave up 6 bases and J gave up 5 bases; unmatched junction bases: 9. CDR1 MDHEN and CDR2 SYDVKM come from the germline V gene. In nucleotides, the CDR3 is TGTGCCAGCAGCCAGGACAGGGCTGAGGACGAGCAGTACTTC. Its protein product is CASSQDRAEDEQYF.

This clone has just a few counts. The J gene is TRBJ2-2, the V gene TRBV7-2; D not resolved. The ends were cut back, 3 bases at V and 2 bases at J, with 4 bases in the middle. The germline CDR1 and CDR2 sequences are SGHTA and FQGNSA. This CDR3 contains 13 residues. The CDR3, as DNA: TGTGCCAGCAGCTTCCTCAACACCGGGGAGCTGTTTTTT. Amino acids: CASSFLNTGELFF.

This chain uses TRBV5-1 with TRBJ2-3; unclear D gene. The CDR3 covers 12 residues. Per germline, CDR1 SGHRS and CDR2 YFSETQ. The V end lost 0 bases, the J end lost 6 bases, and 5 bases lay between the germline ends. This chain's CDR3 is CASSLVEDTQYF. As DNA, the CDR3 is TGCGCCAGCAGCTTGGTGGAGGATACGCAGTATTTT.

The rearrangement uses TRBV7-2 and TRBJ1-1; D perhaps matches TRBD1 (6 bases). The length of the CDR3 is 13 residues. Trimming left V 5 bases short and J 2 bases short, with 9 bases between. The germline V gene has CDR1 SGHTA and CDR2 FQGNSA. The CDR3 loop reads CASSPQGNTEAFF. The CDR3 DNA reads TGTGCCAGCAGCCCACAGGGAAACACTGAAGCTTTCTTT.

This chain links TRBV25-1 with TRBJ2-7, with a tentative D call TRBD1 (5 bases). The germline V gene encodes CDR1 MGHDK and CDR2 SYGVNS. The CDR3 is made up of 15 amino acids. V was clipped by 3 bases and J by 5 bases, with 17 bases between them. The CDR3 protein is CASSDFGTGADEQYF. The CDR3 DNA reads TGTGCCAGCAGTGATTTTGGAACAGGTGCGGACGAGCAGTACTTC.

V gene TRBV7-2 combines with J gene TRBJ2-3; 7 bases are a match to TRBD2. Trimming removed 3 bases from V and 5 bases from J; junction bases left unmatched: 11. CDR1 is SGHTA, CDR2 FQGNSA, per germline. The CDR3 covers 16 residues. The CDR3, as DNA: TGTGCCAGCAGCTTTCCCCGGGACTACGGGGGAGATACGCAGTATTTT. Translation gives CASSFPRDYGGDTQYF. The complete variable domain, with remaining parts taken from reference TRBV7-2 and TRBJ2-3, reads GAGVSQSPSNKVTEKGKDVELRCDPISGHTALYWYRQSLGQGLEFLIYFQGNSAPDKSGLPSDRFSAERTGGSVSTLTIQRTQQEDSAVYLCASSFPRDYGGDTQYFGPGTRLTVL.

This chain joins TRBV18 and TRBJ2-3, with a possible D match to TRBD1 (5 bases). Per germline, CDR1 KGHSH and CDR2 LQKENI. V was clipped by 2 bases and J by 2 bases, with 11 bases between them. The length of the CDR3 is 15 residues. The CDR3: CASSPGAGLTDTQYF. CDR3 sequence (DNA): TGTGCCAGCTCACCAGGGGCAGGGCTCACAGATACGCAGTATTTT. Full variable domain (outside the CDR3, taken from reference TRBV18 and TRBJ2-3): NAGVMQNPRHLVRRRGQEARLRCSPMKGHSHVYWYRQLPEEGLKFMVYLQKENIIDESGMPKERFSAEFPKEGPSILRIQQVVRGDSAAYFCASSPGAGLTDTQYFGPGTRLTVL.

This chain uses TRBV19 with TRBJ2-1; 11 bases align to TRBD2. With V trimmed by 4 bases and J by 7 bases, 9 bases remained unmatched. This CDR3 is built from 16 residues. The germline CDR1 and CDR2 sequences are LNHDA and SQIVND (reference sequence). The CDR3 here is CASSTTSGSRYNEQFF. The CDR3 DNA sequence: TGTGCCAGTAGTACCACTAGCGGGAGTCGTTATAATGAGCAGTTCTTC.

The chain has TRBV29-1 and TRBJ1-2, with TRBD1 as a possible D gene (5 bases). Trimming shortened V by 3 bases and J by 3 bases, and 11 bases separated the two germline ends. The germline V gene has CDR1 SQVTM and CDR2 ANQGSEA. CDR3 length: 13 amino acids. The CDR3 region has the DNA TGCAGCGTTGAGGGCAGGGATGACTATGGCTACACCTTC. It is translated as CSVEGRDDYGYTF.

The rearrangement uses TRBV27 and TRBJ2-1; 7 bases agree with TRBD1. This CDR3 spans 13 amino acids. With 5 bases clipped from V and 10 bases from J, the junction kept 8 bases outside the gene matches. Germline values: CDR1 MNHEY, CDR2 SMNVEV (reference sequence). CDR3 in DNA: TGTGCCAGCAGTCCAACAGGGGTCGGAGAGCAGTTCTTC. Its protein is CASSPTGVGEQFF.

On this clone itself: This sample includes further DNA sequences coding for the same CDR3. V usage is TRBV28 and J usage is TRBJ1-5, with 9 bases fitting TRBD1. The V gene end was trimmed by 7 bases and the J gene end by 2 bases; junction bases not matched to a gene: 3. The CDR3 runs 14 residues. CDR1 MDHEN and CDR2 SYDVKM come from the germline V gene. CDR3 sequence: CASTRTGGNQPQHF. CDR3 coding DNA: TGTGCCAGCACACGGACAGGGGGCAATCAGCCCCAGCATTTT.

This rearrangement joins TRBV7-2 to TRBJ2-3; 7 bases match TRBD1. V gave up 7 bases and J gave up 2 bases; unmatched junction bases: 3. The CDR3 loop spans 13 amino acids. The germline CDR1 and CDR2 sequences are SGHTA and FQGNSA. The CDR3 loop reads CASKTGDTDTQYF. The CDR3, as DNA: TGTGCCAGCAAAACAGGGGACACAGATACGCAGTATTTT.

The chain carries TRBV6-4 and TRBJ2-3, with D possibly being TRBD2 (6 bases). Germline values: CDR1 MRHNA, CDR2 SNTAGT. This CDR3 contains 15 residues. V dropped 0 bases and J dropped 0 bases, with 7 bases sitting between them. CDR3 protein: CASSDSGTSTDTQYF. The CDR3 bases are TGTGCCAGCAGTGACTCTGGGACTAGCACAGATACGCAGTATTTT.

This clone was seen a few times. V gene TRBV4-3 combines with J gene TRBJ1-2, with unresolved D. Trimming shortened V by 3 bases and J by 8 bases, and 10 bases separated the two germline ends. CDR1 and CDR2 (germline): LGHNA, YSLEER. The CDR3 totals 12 residues. CDR3 protein: CASSQTGSGYTF. The DNA for the CDR3 is TGCGCCAGCAGCCAGACTGGCTCGGGCTACACCTTC.

This chain uses TRBV24-1 with TRBJ2-1, with 7 bases aligning to TRBD2. This CDR3 region has 15 residues. J was trimmed by 8 bases and V by 2 bases; bases with no gene match: 8. Germline V gives CDR1 KGHDR, CDR2 SFDVKD. The CDR3 coding sequence is TGTGCCACCAGTGATTCGGGACCTCGGGGGGATGAGCAGTTCTTC. It translates to CATSDSGPRGDEQFF.

The rearrangement joins TRBV5-1 to TRBJ1-1; 7 positions agree with TRBD1. The CDR3 covers 14 residues. The J segment lost 2 bases and the V segment lost 4 bases, leaving 5 bases of the junction unmatched. Germline V gene sequence: CDR1 SGHRS, CDR2 YFSETQ. Here the CDR3 DNA reads TGCGCCAGCAGCCTCTGGGACAGCAACACTGAAGCTTTCTTT. This codes for CASSLWDSNTEAFF. The full variable domain, rest sourced from reference TRBV5-1 and TRBJ1-1, is KAGVTQTPRYLIKTRGQQVTLSCSPISGHRSVSWYQQTPGQGLQFLFEYFSETQRNKGNFPGRFSGRQFSNSRSEMNVSTLELGDSALYLCASSLWDSNTEAFFGQGTRLTVV.

The chain couples TRBV28 to TRBJ2-7; TRBD1 is a possible D gene (5 bases). The length of the CDR3 is 12 residues. Per the germline V gene, CDR1 is MDHEN and CDR2 is SYDVKM. Trimming shortened V by 4 bases and J by 4 bases, and 8 bases separated the two germline ends. The CDR3 region is CASSSNRYEQYF. The CDR3 nucleotides read TGTGCCAGCAGTTCCAACAGGTACGAGCAGTACTTC.

The chain uses TRBV5-1 and TRBJ2-3; 10 bases match TRBD2. Per the germline V gene, CDR1 is SGHRS and CDR2 is YFSETQ. This CDR3 is built from 15 residues. Germline trimming cut 2 bases from V and 1 base from J; bases unmatched to any gene: 1. The CDR3 DNA follows: TGCGCCAGCAGCTTAAGCGGGGGGGGCACAGATACGCAGTATTTT. Its protein is CASSLSGGGTDTQYF.

The J gene is TRBJ1-3, the V gene TRBV5-1; TRBD1 aligns across 9 bases. The germline CDR1 and CDR2 sequences are SGHRS and YFSETQ. V shed 4 bases and J 9 bases; nucleotides not matched to a gene: 5. There are 13 residues in the CDR3. The CDR3: CASSEDRGATIYF. CDR3 in DNA: TGCGCCAGCAGCGAGGACAGGGGCGCCACCATATATTTT.

J is TRBJ2-2 and V is TRBV9; D ambiguous. The CDR3 is made up of 15 amino acids. Trimming pared 4 bases from V and 4 bases from J, leaving 14 bases between. CDR1 and CDR2 from the germline V gene are SGDLS and YYNGEE. The CDR3 sequence: CASSMSGSGTGELFF. The CDR3 DNA is TGTGCCAGCAGCATGTCCGGGTCGGGCACCGGGGAGCTGTTTTTT.

The gene calls are TRBV19 and TRBJ2-7, with TRBD2 identical over 11 bases. CDR1 and CDR2 from the germline V gene are LNHDA and SQIVND (reference sequence). The CDR3 sequence is 14 residues long. V trimming: 4 bases; J trimming: 4 bases; junction bases outside the gene matches: 3. CDR3 nucleotide sequence: TGTGCCAGTAGTAAACTAGCGGGAGCTTACGAGCAGTACTTC. It encodes CASSKLAGAYEQYF.